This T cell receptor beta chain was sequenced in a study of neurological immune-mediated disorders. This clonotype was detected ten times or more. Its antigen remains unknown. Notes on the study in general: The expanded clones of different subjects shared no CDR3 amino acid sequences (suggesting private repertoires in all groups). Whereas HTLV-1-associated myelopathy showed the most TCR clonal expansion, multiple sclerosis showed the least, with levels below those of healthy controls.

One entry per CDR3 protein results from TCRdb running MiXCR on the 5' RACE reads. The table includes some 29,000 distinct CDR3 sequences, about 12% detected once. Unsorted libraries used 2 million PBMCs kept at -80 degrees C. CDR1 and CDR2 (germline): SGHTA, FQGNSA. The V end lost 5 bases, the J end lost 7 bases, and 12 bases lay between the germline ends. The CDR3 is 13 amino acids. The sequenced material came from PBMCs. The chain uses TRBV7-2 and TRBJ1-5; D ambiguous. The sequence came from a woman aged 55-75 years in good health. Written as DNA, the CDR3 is TGTGCCAGCAGCCCCGAGGGTATACAGCCCCAGCATTTT. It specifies CASSPEGIQPQHF.